In its sample, the clone carrying this T cell receptor (beta chain) was seen many times. Its antigen is not identified. The data stem from a study of Graves' ophthalmopathy and Graves' hyperthyroidism. Overall study context: Samples of peripheral blood were obtained at initial diagnosis, prior to treatment of any kind.

Using RNA transcripts, the TCR beta CDR3 regions were amplified. Second-round multiplex PCR came after first-round RT-PCR with HTBI primers. TCRdb used MiXCR to reprocess the multiplex PCR reads, holding one entry per CDR3 protein. The sample holds about 480,000 distinct CDR3 sequences, 13% to 15% seen once. Ophthalmopathic donors had moderate-to-severe activity, CAS ≥3 and NOSPECS ≥4, with disease that had lasted under 3 months. The CDR3 totals 13 residues. The V and J ends lost 3 bases and 1 base respectively, with 6 bases between them. CDR1 and CDR2 (germline): MRHNA, SNTAGT. Study observations and caveats: Discriminating ophthalmopathy from stable hyperthyroidism, a 13-signature model attained a sensitivity of about 90% and a specificity of around 81%.

The chain joins TRBV6-4 to TRBJ1-1; D not certain. The sequence derives from a woman aged 30 to 39 with Graves' ophthalmopathy. Sequencing was carried out using blood. The CDR3 loop reads CASSETWNTEAFF. The CDR3 DNA reads TGTGCCAGCAGTGAGACCTGGAACACTGAAGCTTTCTTT.